What follows is one T cell receptor (beta chain) and its context. Its antigen is not known. One end of the junction fails to match germline, which may point to a read error. 60 Vbeta and 13 Jbeta primers were used in PCR. Produced via immunoSEQ multiplex PCR; TCRdb's table is partial and in-frame only. The repertoire consists of about 120,000 clones, with 65% to 75% occurring once and the leading ten covering roughly 12%. The CDR3 length is 14 residues. In germline, CDR1 is ENHRY, CDR2 SYGVKD. This specimen comes from a study of cytomegalovirus exposure and HLA in healthy donors. General observations from the study: Most likely, a cluster of highly shared sequence variants arose as a sequencing artifact. Per a prior analysis, the majority of TCR beta V segments were productive roughly 90% or roughly 30% of the time.

V is TRBV10-3 and J is TRBJ1-1; 9 bases agree with TRBD1. The sequenced material came from PBMCs. The TCR sequence derives from a woman aged 45-65 years in good health and CMV-seropositive. The DNA of the CDR3 is TGTGTCATCAGTGGGACAGGGTGGAACACTGAAGCTTTCTTT. Amino acid sequence: CVISGTGWNTEAFF.